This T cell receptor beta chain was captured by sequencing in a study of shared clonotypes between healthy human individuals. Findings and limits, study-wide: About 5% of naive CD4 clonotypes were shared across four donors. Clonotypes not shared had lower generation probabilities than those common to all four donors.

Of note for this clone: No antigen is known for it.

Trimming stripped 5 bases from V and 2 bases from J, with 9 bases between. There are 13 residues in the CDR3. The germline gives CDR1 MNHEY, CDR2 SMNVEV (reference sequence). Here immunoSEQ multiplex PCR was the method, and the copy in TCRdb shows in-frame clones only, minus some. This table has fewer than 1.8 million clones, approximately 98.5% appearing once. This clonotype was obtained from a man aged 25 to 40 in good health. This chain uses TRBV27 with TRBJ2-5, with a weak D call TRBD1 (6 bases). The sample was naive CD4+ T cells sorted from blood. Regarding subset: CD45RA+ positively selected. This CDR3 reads CASSPGQQETQYF. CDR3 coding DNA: TGTGCCAGCAGTCCTGGACAGCAAGAGACCCAGTACTTC.